One TCR beta chain is described in this entry. This clonotype was recorded many times. The antigen it binds to is not known. Base-call qualities are not available, and no considerably larger clone is one nucleotide away. The library was generated by PCR. Instrument used: NextSeq 500. Bulk TCR libraries were generated as previously described, with the TCR primers listed in Table S5 used. The Qiagen AllPrep DNA/RNA kit was used to purify total RNA. Before any analysis, reads coming from multiple sequencing runs of the same library were combined into one pool. In the original analysis: Reads were retained only if an exact TCR constant sequence was present, and the retained reads were trimmed to 150 nt and grouped according to their 12-nt molecular barcodes. Reads within each barcode group were sub-clustered using a 15% Levenshtein threshold, and quality-weighted consensus sequences were constructed for each RNA molecule. Non-functional sequences were excluded, and lower-count sequences lying one edit away from another sequence were also excluded. Barcode sub-clusters with fewer than 20% of the maximum read count were removed, based on fitting two negative binomial distributions. TCRdb cleaned the public reads at Q25 with fastp, built clones with MiXCR and kept in-frame beta chains. Rows matching on CDR3 protein sequence are summarized as one entry with the most common DNA and genes. What appears here as the V and J calls and clone size reflects TCRdb's work, not the paper's. In this sample the table shows fewer than 350,000 distinct CDR3 sequences, roughly a quarter of which occur a single time. Of the sample, around 0.76% falls within the top ten clones.

This specimen comes from a study of molecular identifiers for immune sequencing clone quantification (dated by TCRdb to between 2017 and 2018). Broadly, across the study: For a replicate experiment, RNA from roughly 20,000 or 100,000 naive CD8 T cells was divided into five aliquots, and four of the five aliquots were sequenced. The study was a methods study using CD8 T cells to benchmark molecular-identifier clustering-based TCR repertoire sequencing (MIDCIRS) and TCR RNA copy counting.

V lost 7 bases and J lost 3 bases; the stretch between them is 11 bases long. In the germline V gene, CDR1 corresponds to KGHDR and CDR2 to SFDVKD. The CDR3, from cysteine to phenylalanine, totals 13 residues. Only the CDR3 DNA is retained, 39 bases long and in frame from the first base. Libraries of naive CD8 T cells were built from anywhere between about 18,000 and 1,000,000 sorted cells, with 10%, 30% or 50% of the purified RNA used. Naive CD8 T cells, defined as CD8+CD4-CCR7+CD45RA+, were FACS-sorted into RLT Plus buffer on a BD FACSAria II. To test detection sensitivity, Jurkat RNA equal to ten TCR copies was added to samples of about 19,000-1,100,000 naive CD8 T cells. CD8 T cells were enriched with RosetteSep CD8+ T Cell Enrichment Cocktail and Ficoll-Paque, followed by ACK red cell lysis. Results and caveats for the whole study, not just this receptor: Without barcode sub-clustering, chimeric consensus sequences inflated TCR diversity; chimeras reached as high as 47%. In CMV-specific effector cells, clones with more than 20 RNA copies accounted for over 97% of molecules, whereas in naive cells such clones accounted for under 1%. Identical TCR molecules sharing a barcode could cause highly expanded clone sizes to be underestimated. The naive libraries included spiked-in Jurkat TCR RNA (10 copies' worth), and this RNA is not part of the donor repertoire. A single cell's worth of spiked-in Jurkat TCR RNA was reported detectable even among under 1.3 million naive CD8 T cells. Modeling gave about 3 recovered TCR RNA copies per cell versus approximately 9 by digital PCR, implying roughly 29% capture efficiency.

Sequenced: naive CD8+ T cells from blood, with Jurkat cell RNA spiked in. The cell subset or site label for this specimen denotes: FACS-sorted CD8+CD4-CCR7+CD45RA+ naive T cells. The sequence came from a human donor in good health. Some libraries in this study had Jurkat cell RNA spiked in. Recombination joined TRBV24-1 with TRBJ2-5, with no confident D gene call. The CDR3: CATSDFNEETQYF. The nucleotides read TGTGCCACCAGCGACTTCAACGAAGAGACCCAGTACTTC.